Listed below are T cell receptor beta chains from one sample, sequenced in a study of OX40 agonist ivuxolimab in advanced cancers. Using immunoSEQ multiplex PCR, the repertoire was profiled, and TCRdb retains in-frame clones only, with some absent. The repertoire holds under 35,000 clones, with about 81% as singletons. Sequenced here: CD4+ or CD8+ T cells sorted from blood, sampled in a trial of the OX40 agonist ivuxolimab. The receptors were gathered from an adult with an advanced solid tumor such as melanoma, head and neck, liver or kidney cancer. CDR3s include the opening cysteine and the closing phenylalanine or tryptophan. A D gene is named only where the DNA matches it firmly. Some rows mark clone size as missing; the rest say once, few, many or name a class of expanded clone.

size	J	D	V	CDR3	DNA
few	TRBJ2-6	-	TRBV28	CASHSKGFSGANVLTF	TGTGCCAGCCACTCAAAGGGATTCTCTGGGGCCAACGTCCTGACTTTC
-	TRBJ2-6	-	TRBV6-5	CASTLMTGGANVLTF	TGTGCCAGCACCCTAATGACAGGTGGGGCCAACGTCCTGACTTTC
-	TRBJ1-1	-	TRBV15	CATSRVRGTEAFF	TGTGCCACCAGCAGAGTCCGAGGGACTGAAGCTTTCTTT
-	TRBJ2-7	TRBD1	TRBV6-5	CASSYTGQTYEQYF	TGTGCCAGCAGTTACACGGGACAGACCTACGAGCAGTACTTC
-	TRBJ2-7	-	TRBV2	CASRRPTGNSYEQYF	TGTGCCAGCAGGAGACCTACGGGGAACTCCTACGAGCAGTACTTC
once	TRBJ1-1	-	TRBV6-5	CASSYSPGQVNTEAFF	TGTGCCAGCAGTTACTCCCCGGGGCAGGTGAACACTGAAGCTTTCTTT
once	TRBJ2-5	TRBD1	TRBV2	CASQTGEETQYF	TGTGCCAGCCAGACAGGGGAAGAGACCCAGTACTTC
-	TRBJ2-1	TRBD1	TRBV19	CASSIRPGTGFNEQFF	TGTGCCAGTAGTATCCGTCCCGGGACAGGGTTCAATGAGCAGTTCTTC
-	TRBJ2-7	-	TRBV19	CASSIVWRTEISYEQYF	TGTGCCAGTAGTATAGTGTGGCGGACAGAGATTTCTTACGAGCAGTACTTC
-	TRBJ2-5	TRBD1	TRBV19	CASRQGRTGDPQETQYF	TGTGCCAGCCGCCAAGGACGGACAGGGGATCCCCAGGAGACCCAGTACTTC
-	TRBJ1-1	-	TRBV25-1	CASSSRVGTEAFF	TGTGCCAGCAGTTCCAGGGTAGGGACTGAAGCTTTCTTT
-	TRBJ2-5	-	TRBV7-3	CASSPWGGRETQYF	TGTGCCAGCAGCCCATGGGGGGGCAGGGAGACCCAGTACTTC
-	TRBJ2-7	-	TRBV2	CASSGQYEQYF	TGTGCCAGCAGTGGACAGTACGAGCAGTACTTC
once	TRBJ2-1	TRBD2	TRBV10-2	CASSLTGTSGRIEQFF	TGCGCCAGCAGTCTTACCGGGACTAGCGGGAGGATTGAGCAGTTCTTC
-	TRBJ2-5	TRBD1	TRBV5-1	CASSFGQVQETQYF	TGCGCCAGCAGCTTCGGACAGGTCCAAGAGACCCAGTACTTC
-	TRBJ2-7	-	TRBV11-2	CASSTLTGKRNEQYF	TGTGCCAGCAGCACCCTAACCGGGAAGCGGAACGAGCAGTACTTC
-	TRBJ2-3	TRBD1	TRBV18	CASSPDATGGGDTQYF	TGTGCCAGCTCACCAGACGCAACAGGGGGAGGAGATACGCAGTATTTT
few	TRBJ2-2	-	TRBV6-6	CASSVQAATNTGELFF	TGTGCCAGCAGTGTCCAAGCGGCCACGAACACCGGGGAGCTGTTTTTT
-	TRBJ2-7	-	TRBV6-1	CASSSGILSYEQYF	TGTGCCAGCAGTTCCGGGATTCTCTCCTACGAGCAGTACTTC
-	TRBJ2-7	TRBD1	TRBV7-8	CASSLGRQGTYEQYF	TGTGCCAGCAGCTTAGGGCGACAGGGCACCTACGAGCAGTACTTC
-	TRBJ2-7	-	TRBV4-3	CASSQERRESSYEQYF	TGCGCCAGCAGCCAAGAACGGCGGGAAAGCTCCTACGAGCAGTACTTC
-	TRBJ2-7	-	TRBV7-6	CASSSSPSYEQYF	TGTGCCAGCAGCTCATCCCCCTCCTACGAGCAGTACTTC
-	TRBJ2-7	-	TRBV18	CASSPPLQGPYEQYF	TGTGCCAGCTCACCACCGCTACAGGGTCCCTACGAGCAGTACTTC
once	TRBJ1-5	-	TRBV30	CAWSKRGYSNQPQHF	TGTGCCTGGAGTAAGAGGGGTTATTCCAATCAGCCCCAGCATTTT
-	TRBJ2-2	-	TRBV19	CASARQAKNTGELFF	TGTGCCAGTGCTAGACAGGCGAAAAACACCGGGGAGCTGTTTTTT
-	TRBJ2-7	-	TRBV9	CASSDGTAYEQYF	TGTGCCAGCAGCGACGGGACTGCCTACGAGCAGTACTTC